Below are 16 T cell receptor beta chains sequenced from a single sample in a study of blood T cell repertoires in COVID-19. Only in-frame clones appear in the TCRdb table, and some are missing; sequencing was by immunoSEQ multiplex PCR. Of 200,000 to 300,000 clones in the sample, more than 65% were seen once. Source material: peripheral blood. Receptors originate from a woman of 80 years or more with acute or convalescent COVID-19.

The chain couples TRBV7-2 to TRBJ1-1; D perhaps matches TRBD1 (5 bases). The germline gives CDR1 SGHTA, CDR2 FQGNSA. V lost 5 bases to trimming and J lost 4 bases, with 11 bases between them. The CDR3 is made up of 13 amino acids. CDR3 nucleotide sequence: TGTGCCAGCAGCACAGGACGTTTCACTGAAGCTTTCTTT. This encodes CASSTGRFTEAFF.

The chain combines TRBV30 with TRBJ2-1, with TRBD2 matching over 11 bases. CDR1 is GTSNPN, CDR2 SVGIG, per germline (reference sequence). J gave up 2 bases and V 4 bases, and 13 bases lay outside the gene matches. This CDR3 comprises 18 residues. The CDR3 loop reads CAWKGGRLGLAAYNEQFF. For the CDR3, the DNA is TGTGCCTGGAAGGGGGGGCGCTTGGGACTAGCGGCCTACAATGAGCAGTTCTTC. The full variable domain, in which reference TRBV30 and TRBJ2-1 provide the parts outside the CDR3, is SQTIHQWPATLVQPVGSPLSLECTVEGTSNPNLYWYRQAAGRGLQLLFYSVGIGQISSEVPQNLSASRPQDRQFILSSKKLLLSDSGFYLCAWKGGRLGLAAYNEQFFGPGTRLTVL.

As to this clone: Other DNA sequences in the same sample also yield this CDR3. V is TRBV10-3 and J is TRBJ2-1; D call uncertain. This CDR3 contains 15 residues. The V and J ends lost 2 bases and 0 bases respectively, with 8 bases between them. Germline V gene sequence: CDR1 ENHRY, CDR2 SYGVKD. CDR3 sequence reads: CAISELSSSYNEQFF. The CDR3 nucleotides are TGTGCCATCAGTGAGCTTAGCAGCTCCTACAATGAGCAGTTCTTC.

The chain is built from TRBV5-1 and TRBJ2-2; TRBD1 matches at 7 bases. V shed 4 bases, J shed 5 bases, and the junction held 5 bases outside the gene matches. CDR1 and CDR2 from the germline V gene are SGHRS and YFSETQ. The CDR3 sequence is 14 residues long. This chain's CDR3 is CASSPGTETGELFF. Here the CDR3 DNA reads TGCGCCAGCAGCCCGGGGACAGAAACCGGGGAGCTGTTTTTT.

The chain employs TRBV25-1 and TRBJ1-5; a possible D gene is TRBD1 (6 bases). The CDR3 spans 14 residues. The germline V and J ends were trimmed by 6 bases and 1 base, with 10 bases remaining between them. The germline CDR1 and CDR2 sequences are MGHDK and SYGVNS. The CDR3 region is CASRAGGSNQPQHF. The CDR3, as DNA: TGTGCCAGCAGGGCGGGGGGCAGCAATCAGCCCCAGCATTTT. Supplemented by reference TRBV25-1 and TRBJ1-5, the full variable domain reads EADIYQTPRYLVIGTGKKITLECSQTMGHDKMYWYQQDPGMELHLIHYSYGVNSTEKGDLSSESTVSRIRTEHFPLTLESARPSHTSQYLCASRAGGSNQPQHFGDGTRLSIL.

V is TRBV3-1 (or the pseudogene TRBV3-2) and J is TRBJ2-3, with a tentative D call TRBD1 (6 bases). This CDR3 has 11 amino acids. The V end lost 9 bases, the J end lost 7 bases, and 11 bases lay between the germline ends. The germline CDR1 and CDR2 sequences are LGHDT and YNNKEL (reference sequence). This chain's CDR3 is CASRGLNTQYF. The CDR3 bases are TGTGCCAGTAGGGGGTTAAATACGCAGTATTTT.

The genes are TRBV6-5 and TRBJ1-2, with D perhaps TRBD1 (6 bases). Trimming took 6 bases from V and 1 from J, leaving 15 bases between them. The germline V gene has CDR1 MNHEY and CDR2 SVGAGI. This CDR3 has 15 amino acids. The CDR3 loop is CASRRGQMVNYGYTF. CDR3 sequence (DNA): TGTGCCAGCAGACGAGGACAGATGGTTAACTATGGCTACACCTTC.

The CDR3, as DNA: TGTGCCAGCAGTGAACCGGGACAGGGTGGGCAGCCCCAGCATTTT. Translation gives CASSEPGQGGQPQHF. The chain links TRBV2 to TRBJ1-5, with TRBD1 identical over 9 bases. This CDR3 contains 15 residues. The V segment lost 2 bases and the J segment 7 bases; nucleotides outside the gene matches: 6. Per the germline V gene, CDR1 is SNHLY and CDR2 is FYNNEI.

This clone has more than one count but fewer than ten. The rearrangement uses TRBV7-2 and TRBJ2-3; D unresolved. The CDR3 runs 14 residues. V lost 4 bases, J lost 0 bases, and 8 bases lay in between. Germline CDR1 SGHTA, CDR2 FQGNSA. The CDR3: CASSSRLSTDTQYF. CDR3 sequence (DNA): TGTGCCAGCAGCTCCCGACTGAGCACAGATACGCAGTATTTT.

This clone was picked up a small number of times. This rearrangement joins TRBV3-1 (or the pseudogene TRBV3-2) to TRBJ1-2, with 9 positions matching TRBD1. The CDR3 length is 14 residues. Per the germline V gene, CDR1 is LGHDT and CDR2 is YNNKEL (reference sequence). J was trimmed by 5 bases and V by 7 bases; bases with no gene match: 8. As DNA, the CDR3 is TGTGCCAGCAACCCCGGGACAGGGTTTTATGGCTACACCTTC. It codes for CASNPGTGFYGYTF.

The chain couples TRBV7-3 to TRBJ2-2, with D possibly TRBD2 on 5 matching bases. In germline, CDR1 is SGHTA, CDR2 FQGTGA. The CDR3 consists of 16 residues. Trimming left V 0 bases short and J 4 bases short, with 12 bases between. The CDR3 nucleotides are TGTGCCAGCAGCTTAACGGCCGGCGCGGGCACCGGGGAGCTGTTTTTT. Its translation: CASSLTAGAGTGELFF.

The chain has TRBV5-4 and TRBJ2-6; 8 nucleotides match TRBD1. Germline V lookup: CDR1 SGHNT, CDR2 YYREEE (reference sequence). Trimming removed 3 bases from V and 4 bases from J; junction bases left unmatched: 3. The CDR3 extends over 15 amino acids. CDR3 in amino acids: CASSSTGAGANVLTF. The CDR3 nucleotides read TGTGCCAGCAGCTCGACAGGGGCAGGGGCCAACGTCCTGACTTTC. Together with reference TRBV5-4 and TRBJ2-6, the CDR3 gives the full variable domain: ETGVTQSPTHLIKTRGQQVTLRCSSQSGHNTVSWYQQALGQGPQFIFQYYREEENGRGNFPPRFSGLQFPNYSSELNVNALELDDSALYLCASSSTGAGANVLTFGAGSRLTVL.

This clone appeared once. This chain uses TRBV29-1 with TRBJ2-7; D is ambiguous. V lost 4 bases and J lost 2, with 6 bases in between. This CDR3 is 11 amino acids long. Germline V gene sequence: CDR1 SQVTM, CDR2 ANQGSEA. This CDR3 reads CSVVRTYEQYF. CDR3 sequence (DNA): TGCAGCGTTGTCAGGACCTACGAGCAGTACTTC.

This chain joins TRBV6-5 and TRBJ2-1; TRBD1 aligns across 7 bases. Germline V gene lookup returns CDR1 MNHEY and CDR2 SVGAGI. The CDR3 extends over 16 amino acids. V lost 3 bases, J lost 0 bases, and 5 bases stayed unmatched. CDR3 DNA: TGTGCCAGCAGTTATACGGGACAGAGCTCCTACAATGAGCAGTTCTTC. Protein product: CASSYTGQSSYNEQFF.

For the CDR3, the DNA is TGTGCCAGCAGTTCAACCGGGACTAGCTTTACCATTCAGTACTTC. Translating gives CASSSTGTSFTIQYF. This chain links TRBV27 with TRBJ2-4, with 9 bases lining up with TRBD2. Germline CDR1 is MNHEY and CDR2 is SMNVEV (reference sequence). The CDR3 is 15 residues long. Trimming cost V 4 bases and J 9 bases; bases outside gene matches: 10.

In the case of this clone: Different DNA sequences within this sample yield the same CDR3. The rearrangement links TRBV4-2 to TRBJ1-1; maybe TRBD1 (5 bases). The CDR3 runs 14 residues. Trimming cost V 1 base and J 1 base, with 7 bases left between them. Germline V gene lookup returns CDR1 LGHNA and CDR2 YNFKEQ. The CDR3 region has the DNA TGTGCCAGCAGCCAAGTCACAGGGAACACTGAAGCTTTCTTT. Protein product: CASSQVTGNTEAFF.